This T cell receptor beta chain was retrieved from a study of T cell repertoires in cytomegalovirus infection. As for the study in general: Recently identified HLA-C-restricted CMV epitopes were used, and well-studied HLA-B-restricted CMV epitopes were used as well. It can be stated that public TCR beta signatures indicated CMV infection as well as a matching HLA type.

MiXCR was run by TCRdb on the reads, yielding one entry per CDR3 protein. Of about 830,000 distinct CDR3 sequences listed, over 25% are singletons. Study-level findings and limits: Public TCR beta family frequency separated CMV-and-HLA carriers, including in an independent cohort.

J lost 8 bases, V lost 3 bases, and 8 bases had no gene match. The germline V gene encodes CDR1 SGHAT and CDR2 FQNNGV. CDR3 length: 16 amino acids. This clonotype was recorded a few times. Its antigen is still unknown. The chain links TRBV11-2 to TRBJ2-3; 13 bases agree with TRBD2. The sequence was collected from a human donor in good health (CMV status not recorded). Some clones in this sample may be carry-over from other donors' samples. Sample: cultured CD8+ T cells from PBMCs, taken from culture after CMV antigen stimulation. The CDR3 loop is CASSLGTSGVMGTQYF. CDR3 bases: TGTGCCAGCAGCTTGGGGACTAGCGGGGTGATGGGTACGCAGTATTTT.